A few counts support the clone carrying this TCR beta chain. Antigen specificity is unknown. A J-beta primer mix and a sample-barcoded 5' primer were used in a second PCR of roughly 6 to 11 cycles. Every cDNA molecule carried a tag from a template-switch adaptor bearing 12 random nucleotides. TCRdb recomputed calls from the 5' RACE reads with MiXCR, one row per CDR3 protein. The sample carries around 800,000 distinct CDR3 sequences, 20% to 30% recorded once. The data were obtained in a study of blood T cells in healthy people across ages. Study observations and caveats: TCR beta diversity correlated strongly with naive T cell percentage. Older age coincided with a roughly linear decline in TCR beta diversity per million T cells.

The V segment lost 6 bases and the J segment 4 bases; nucleotides outside the gene matches: 7. This CDR3 has 14 residues. The germline CDR1 and CDR2 sequences are SNHLY and FYNNEI. These records were also assigned to another study, of T cells of mothers and their children.

Sequencing was performed on blood. This chain links TRBV2 with TRBJ1-1; 8 bases fit TRBD1. This receptor was identified in a boy aged 5 to 17 in good health. CDR3: CASRVDRAGTEAFF. DNA of the CDR3: TGTGCCAGCAGAGTGGACAGGGCAGGCACTGAAGCTTTCTTT.